This passage covers 11 T cell receptor beta chains from one sample sequenced in a study of CD8 T cells in ankylosing spondylitis. Broader study findings: A TCR beta motif of fewer than ten highly homologous variants seemed to mark ankylosing spondylitis blood.

These receptors have no identified antigens. From the 5' RACE reads, TCRdb called clonotypes with MiXCR, one entry per CDR3 protein. The data show 200,000 to 250,000 distinct CDR3 sequences, approximately 7.3% seen once. Material for sequencing was blood, either unsorted or a sorted T cell fraction (not recorded which). Source of these receptors: a male donor with ankylosing spondylitis.

The V call is TRBV6-2 or TRBV6-3, the J call TRBJ2-2; 9 bases are a match to TRBD1. The J segment lost 0 bases and the V segment lost 8 bases, leaving 1 base of the junction unmatched. Germline V gene data show CDR1 as MNHEY and CDR2 as SVGEGT. The CDR3 extends over 14 amino acids. Written as DNA, the CDR3 is TGTGCCAGCCGGGACAGGGCGAACACCGGGGAGCTGTTTTTT. Encoded protein: CASRDRANTGELFF.

This clonotype was observed a handful of times. The chain recombines TRBV7-6 with TRBJ2-7; no definite D call. V was cut by 5 bases and J by 6 bases, with 14 bases left in between. Germline CDR1 is SGHVS and CDR2 is FNYEAQ. This CDR3 contains 13 residues. The CDR3 protein is CASSTGLLSEQYF. CDR3 sequence (DNA): TGTGCCAGCAGCACCGGGCTTCTCAGCGAGCAGTACTTC.

In its sample, this clonotype was seen many times. The chain uses TRBV7-8 and TRBJ2-3, with D perhaps TRBD2 (5 bases). Per the germline V gene, CDR1 is SGHVS and CDR2 is FQNEAQ. Trimming cost V 4 bases and J 1 base, with 9 bases left between them. This CDR3 has 14 amino acids. The chain's CDR3 is CASSYSAGTDTQYF. The CDR3 coding sequence is TGTGCCAGCAGCTATAGCGCGGGCACAGATACGCAGTATTTT.

This clonotype was recorded at least ten times. The chain joins TRBV9 to TRBJ1-2; 9 positions match TRBD1. The V segment lost 3 bases and the J segment 3 bases; nucleotides outside the gene matches: 3. The CDR3 loop spans 14 amino acids. Germline V gives CDR1 SGDLS, CDR2 YYNGEE. CDR3 nucleotides: TGTGCCAGCAGCGACCGGGACAGGGACTATGGCTACACCTTC. It encodes CASSDRDRDYGYTF.

This clonotype was observed many times. The rearrangement uses TRBV3-1 and TRBJ1-2; D not resolved. Germline CDR1 LGHDT, CDR2 YNNKEL (reference sequence). This CDR3 contains 14 residues. Trimming shortened V by 0 bases and J by 3 bases, and 8 bases separated the two germline ends. This CDR3 reads CASSQDAEDYGYTF. The CDR3 coding sequence is TGTGCCAGCAGCCAAGATGCCGAAGACTATGGCTACACCTTC.

This clonotype was seen many times. This chain uses TRBV6-5 with TRBJ2-7; 10 bases are shared with TRBD2. The CDR3 totals 17 residues. V was clipped by 7 bases and J by 4 bases; unmatched bases: 16. Germline V gene sequence: CDR1 MNHEY, CDR2 SVGAGI. The CDR3 nucleotides read TGTGCCAGCACTTATATCGGGGCTAGCGGGAGTTTATACGAGCAGTACTTC. Protein: CASTYIGASGSLYEQYF.

In its sample, this clonotype was seen many times. In DNA, the CDR3 is TGTGCCATCAGTGAGCTAGGGGGCGACTATGGCTACACCTTC. This codes for CAISELGGDYGYTF. The chain has TRBV10-3 and TRBJ1-2, with 7 bases that match TRBD1. CDR3 length equals 14 residues. After removal of 2 bases from V and 3 bases from J, the junction contained 3 bases not matched to a gene. Germline lookup yields CDR1 ENHRY and CDR2 SYGVKD.

V usage is TRBV7-9 and J usage is TRBJ2-1, with D possibly matching TRBD1 (6 bases). Per germline, CDR1 SEHNR and CDR2 FQNEAQ (reference sequence). V lost 3 bases to trimming and J lost 2 bases, with 8 bases between them. The CDR3 runs 14 residues. The CDR3 region has the DNA TGTGCCAGCAGCTTGGGGGCGACCTACAATGAGCAGTTCTTC. This sequence encodes CASSLGATYNEQFF.

The chain uses TRBV6-5 and TRBJ2-1; 11 bases are shared with TRBD2. V dropped 0 bases and J dropped 6; count of bases not matched to a gene: 13. The germline CDR1 and CDR2 sequences are MNHEY and SVGAGI. The CDR3 has 19 amino acids. The CDR3, as DNA: TGTGCCAGCAGTTACTCTTCTGGGGGCGGAGGGACTAGCGGCAATGAGCAGTTCTTC. Its translation: CASSYSSGGGGTSGNEQFF.

This clonotype was seen only a few times. The rearrangement links TRBV3-1 to TRBJ2-7; D unresolved. Trimming stripped 0 bases from V and 4 bases from J, with 19 bases between. CDR3 length equals 17 residues. The germline CDR1 and CDR2 sequences are LGHDT and YNNKEL (reference sequence). The CDR3 DNA sequence: TGTGCCAGCAGCCAAGATCCCCCCGATCGGATGGTTTACGAGCAGTACTTC. Translated: CASSQDPPDRMVYEQYF.

This clonotype was seen repeatedly, ten times or more. The rearrangement links TRBV6-2 or TRBV6-3 to TRBJ2-7; perhaps D is TRBD1 or TRBD2 (5 bases each). Per the germline V gene, CDR1 is MNHEY and CDR2 is SVGEGT. There are 12 residues in the CDR3. V was pared by 4 bases and J by 3 bases, with 7 bases between. CDR3 nucleotides: TGTGCCAGCAGTTGGGACGGCTACGAGCAGTACTTC. As protein: CASSWDGYEQYF.